The 7 T cell receptor beta chains below were found in one sample sequenced in a study of T cells in localized non-small cell lung cancer. Generated by immunoSEQ multiplex PCR, the TCRdb table keeps only in-frame clones and is missing some. The top ten clones hold approximately 14% of a sample with more than 20,000 clones, roughly 90% of them seen once. The sequencing here drew on peripheral blood, taken before any cancer treatment. The receptors here all came from a female donor over 55 with stage I lung adenocarcinoma.

This sequence joins TRBV30 and TRBJ2-5; 8 bases line up with TRBD1. The germline CDR1 and CDR2 sequences are GTSNPN and SVGIG (reference sequence). This CDR3 is 15 amino acids long. V gave up 0 bases and J gave up 5 bases; unmatched junction bases: 8. CDR3 sequence (DNA): TGTGCCTGGAGTGTACGGGCAGGGGGCAGCGAGACCCAGTACTTC. This codes for CAWSVRAGGSETQYF.

The genes are TRBV5-6 and TRBJ2-7; TRBD2 aligns across 10 bases. The V gene's germline CDR1 is SGHDT and CDR2 YYEEEE. With V trimmed by 0 bases and J by 4 bases, 10 bases remained unmatched. This CDR3 has 17 amino acids. This CDR3 is CASSLEYGLAGVYEQYF. Here the CDR3 DNA reads TGTGCCAGCAGCTTGGAGTATGGTCTAGCGGGAGTGTACGAGCAGTACTTC. The full variable domain, its missing parts supplied by reference TRBV5-6 and TRBJ2-7, is DAGVTQSPTHLIKTRGQQVTLRCSPKSGHDTVSWYQQALGQGPQFIFQYYEEEERQRGNFPDRFSGHQFPNYSSELNVNALLLGDSALYLCASSLEYGLAGVYEQYFGPGTRLTVT.

The chain has TRBV19 and TRBJ1-2, with D perhaps matching TRBD1 (5 bases). Looked up from germline, CDR1 is LNHDA and CDR2 is SQIVND (reference sequence). Deletions cut 3 bases from V and 7 bases from J, with 9 bases between. There are 12 residues in the CDR3. CDR3 nucleotide sequence: TGTGCCAGTAGTATGGGGACGAGTGGCTACACCTTC. It yields the protein CASSMGTSGYTF.

This chain links TRBV11-3 with TRBJ1-1, with TRBD1 matching 12 bases. CDR1 SGHNT and CDR2 YENEEA come from the germline V gene. This CDR3 is built from 17 residues. V shed 0 bases and J 1 base; nucleotides not matched to a gene: 3. The CDR3 here is CASSLDGGQGANTEAFF. Written as DNA, the CDR3 is TGTGCCAGCAGCTTAGACGGGGGACAGGGGGCGAACACTGAAGCTTTCTTT.

This chain connects TRBV11-2 to TRBJ2-1, with 8 bases lining up with TRBD2. This CDR3 is 17 amino acids long. V trimming: 5 bases; J trimming: 6 bases; junction bases outside the gene matches: 15. Germline CDR1 and CDR2: SGHAT and FQNNGV. Here the CDR3 reads CASSGGTGTRARNEQFF. In DNA, the CDR3 is TGTGCCAGCAGCGGAGGGACCGGGACTAGAGCTCGCAATGAGCAGTTCTTC.

The J gene is TRBJ2-1, the V gene TRBV7-2; D unresolved. Germline V gives CDR1 SGHTA, CDR2 FQGNSA. V dropped 4 bases and J dropped 9 bases, with 16 bases sitting between them. This CDR3 comprises 14 residues. CDR3 residues: CASSSNPRSGEQFF. DNA of the CDR3: TGTGCCAGCAGCTCCAACCCTAGGTCGGGTGAGCAGTTCTTC. The entire variable domain, with the rest obtained from reference TRBV7-2 and TRBJ2-1, is as follows: GAGVSQSPSNKVTEKGKDVELRCDPISGHTALYWYRQSLGQGLEFLIYFQGNSAPDKSGLPSDRFSAERTGGSVSTLTIQRTQQEDSAVYLCASSSNPRSGEQFFGPGTRLTVL.

In nucleotides, the CDR3 is TGCGCCAGCAGCTTGTCGTTGAACACTGAAGCTTTCTTT. Its protein is CASSLSLNTEAFF. This chain uses TRBV5-1 with TRBJ1-1, with D unresolved. V dropped 1 base and J dropped 0 bases, with 4 bases sitting between them. The CDR3 loop spans 13 amino acids. The germline CDR1 and CDR2 sequences are SGHRS and YFSETQ.